A single sample gave rise to the 14 T cell receptor beta chains below, sequenced in a study of T cells in tumors and immune-related adverse events. Measured with immunoSEQ multiplex PCR; TCRdb has only the in-frame clones, and not every one. The data show around 4,200 clones, approximately 82% seen once. This specimen consisted of skin tissue, obtained from a patient treated with anti-PD-1 therapy. These TCRs come from a female donor with metastatic renal cell carcinoma.

The chain employs TRBV10-1 and TRBJ1-1, with D uncertain. The CDR3 covers 11 residues. The V end was cut by 7 bases, the J end by 7 bases, with 10 bases between. Germline-derived CDR1 and CDR2 are WNHNN and SYGVQD (reference sequence). CDR3 in DNA: TGCGCCAGCATTACCCTAATTGAAGCTTTCTTT. This gives the protein CASITLIEAFF.

The chain joins TRBV11-2 to TRBJ1-2, with D unclear. V was clipped by 5 bases and J by 7 bases, with 23 bases between them. From germline, CDR1 is SGHAT and CDR2 FQNNGV. The CDR3 is made up of 16 amino acids. CDR3 in DNA: TGTGCCAGCAGCCCCCCGTTGACAAAAATAGGGCGTGGCTACACCTTC. Translated: CASSPPLTKIGRGYTF.

V is TRBV7-8 and J is TRBJ1-4, with unresolved D. V lost 1 base, J lost 7 bases, and 10 bases lay in between. Germline V gene data show CDR1 as SGHVS and CDR2 as FQNEAQ. This CDR3 comprises 14 residues. CDR3 in DNA: TGTGCCAGCAGCTTAGGGGGAGTAGGTGAAAAACTGTTTTTT. Amino acids: CASSLGGVGEKLFF.

This sequence joins TRBV29-1 and TRBJ2-1; TRBD1 or TRBD2 may be the D gene (6 bases each). CDR3 size: 14 residues. Trimming left V 6 bases short and J 4 bases short, with 16 bases between. Germline CDR1 reads SQVTM; CDR2 reads ANQGSEA. CDR3 DNA sequence: TGCAGCGTGACAAGGGGGGAGTCTTACAATGAGCAGTTCTTC. It specifies CSVTRGESYNEQFF.

The rearrangement uses TRBV10-3 and TRBJ2-1, with 7 bases fitting TRBD1. Trimming removed 6 bases from V and 1 base from J; junction bases left unmatched: 9. The CDR3 is made up of 16 amino acids. The germline CDR1 and CDR2 sequences are ENHRY and SYGVKD. The CDR3 spells CAISTGWTGSYNEQFF. CDR3 nucleotide sequence: TGTGCCATCAGCACAGGGTGGACAGGATCCTACAATGAGCAGTTCTTC.

The V call is TRBV4-3, the J call TRBJ1-2; D perhaps matches TRBD1 (5 bases). The V end lost 0 bases, the J end lost 2 bases, and 10 bases lay between the germline ends. The germline CDR1 and CDR2 sequences are LGHNA and YSLEER. This CDR3 has 15 residues. The CDR3 DNA reads as TGCGCCAGCAGCCAAGATCTCCCAGGGAACTATGGCTACACCTTC. This sequence encodes CASSQDLPGNYGYTF.

CDR3 sequence (DNA): TGCGCCAGCAGCTTTTTTGGTGAGCAGTTCTTC. This codes for CASSFFGEQFF. The rearrangement links TRBV5-1 to TRBJ2-1; D unresolved. V dropped 2 bases and J dropped 9 bases, with 6 bases sitting between them. This CDR3 has 11 residues. The germline CDR1 and CDR2 sequences are SGHRS and YFSETQ.

This chain uses TRBV6-5 with TRBJ1-3; D uncertain. Trimming took off 2 bases at V and 0 bases at J, with 5 bases between the two ends. Per germline, CDR1 MNHEY and CDR2 SVGAGI. The CDR3 is made up of 14 amino acids. The CDR3 loop is CASSYSSSGNTIYF. The CDR3 nucleotides are TGTGCCAGCAGTTACAGTTCCTCTGGAAACACCATATATTTT.

This clone has only one observation. CDR3 nucleotides: TGCAGTGCTGGGGGCATAAACTCCTACGAGCAGTACTTC. Its translation is CSAGGINSYEQYF. This chain links TRBV29-1 with TRBJ2-7; the D gene is possibly TRBD1 (6 bases). CDR1 and CDR2 from the germline V gene are SQVTM and ANQGSEA. The CDR3 has 13 amino acids.

The chain employs TRBV11-2 and TRBJ1-5; 8 nucleotides line up with TRBD1. This CDR3 comprises 15 residues. CDR1 and CDR2 (germline): SGHAT, FQNNGV. With V trimmed by 3 bases and J by 6 bases, 7 bases remained unmatched. In DNA form, the CDR3 reads TGTGCCAGCAGCTTGGGTGGACAGGGAGGTCAGCCCCAGCATTTT. This gives the protein CASSLGGQGGQPQHF.

The chain carries TRBV27 and TRBJ1-1; tentative D call: TRBD1 (5 bases). CDR3 size: 14 residues. V lost 2 bases and J 3 bases, leaving 10 bases between the germline ends. Germline loops: CDR1 MNHEY, CDR2 SMNVEV (reference sequence). DNA of the CDR3: TGTGCCAGCAGTTTACGTCTACAGGACACTGAAGCTTTCTTT. This sequence encodes CASSLRLQDTEAFF.

The gene calls are TRBV19 and TRBJ1-2, with 7 bases aligning to TRBD1. Germline lookup yields CDR1 LNHDA and CDR2 SQIVND (reference sequence). CDR3 size: 14 residues. V trimming: 2 bases; J trimming: 4 bases; junction bases outside the gene matches: 4. The CDR3, as DNA: TGTGCCAGTAGTATACCCGGGACAGCCTATGGCTACACCTTC. It encodes CASSIPGTAYGYTF.

The chain carries TRBV18 and TRBJ2-6, with D unclear. V lost 1 base and J lost 3, with 10 bases in between. The CDR3 is made up of 16 amino acids. Germline V gene lookup returns CDR1 KGHSH and CDR2 LQKENI. The CDR3 spells CASSPQLFSGANVLTF. CDR3 nucleotide sequence: TGTGCCAGCTCACCACAGCTGTTTAGTGGGGCCAACGTCCTGACTTTC.

CDR3 nucleotide sequence: TGTGCCAGCAGTTTATCCCTCATACGTACGCAGTATTTT. Translated: CASSLSLIRTQYF. This chain links TRBV27 with TRBJ2-3; D is uncertain. Germline CDR1 reads MNHEY; CDR2 reads SMNVEV (reference sequence). The V end was cut by 0 bases, the J end by 8 bases, with 9 bases between. The CDR3 length is 13 residues.